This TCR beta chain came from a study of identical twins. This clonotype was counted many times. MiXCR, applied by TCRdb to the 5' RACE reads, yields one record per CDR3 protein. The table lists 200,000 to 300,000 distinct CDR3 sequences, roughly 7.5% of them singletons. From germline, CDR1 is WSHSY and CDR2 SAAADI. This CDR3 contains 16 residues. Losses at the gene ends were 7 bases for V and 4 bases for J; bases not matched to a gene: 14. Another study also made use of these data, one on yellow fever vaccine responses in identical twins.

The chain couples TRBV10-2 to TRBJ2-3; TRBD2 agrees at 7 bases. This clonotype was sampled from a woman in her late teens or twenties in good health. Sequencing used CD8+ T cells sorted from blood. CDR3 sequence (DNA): TGCGCCAGCACCGATCAACCGGGACTAAGATCAGATACGCAGTATTTT. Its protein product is CASTDQPGLRSDTQYF.